This TCR beta chain was captured by sequencing in a study of blood T cells in healthy people across ages. Whole-study findings and limits: Fewer expanded clones and more diversity marked long-lived versus aged donors.

Each of the donors had approximately 10 milliliters of peripheral blood drawn into EDTA-treated Vacutainer tubes. A second PCR of 7 to 11 cycles used a sample-barcoded 5' primer and a J-beta primer mix. Using its own MiXCR run on the 5' RACE reads, TCRdb lists one record per CDR3 protein. The top ten hold approximately 2% of the sample, which has about 2 million distinct CDR3 sequences, 49% seen once. Trimming stripped 6 bases from V and 0 bases from J, with 8 bases between. The CDR3 loop spans 14 amino acids. This clonotype turned up a few times. Its target is unknown. The gene calls are TRBV12-3 or TRBV12-4 and TRBJ1-4; no reliable D call. The sequenced sample was blood. This clonotype was sampled from a woman aged 40 to 50 in good health. Here the CDR3 reads CASRPDATNEKLFF. For the CDR3, the DNA is TGTGCCAGCAGACCGGATGCAACTAATGAAAAACTGTTTTTT.